These 17 T cell receptor beta chains were sequenced from one sample in a study of blood T cells in healthy people across ages. Through a sample-barcoded 5' primer and a J-beta primer mix, a second PCR was run for roughly 6 to 11 cycles. One entry per CDR3 protein, called by TCRdb with MiXCR from the 5' RACE reads. The repertoire holds about 1.6 million distinct CDR3 sequences, with about 31% as singletons. The sequencing sample was made of blood. These receptors originate from a woman in her 30s in good health.

The gene calls are TRBV3-1 and TRBJ2-3; D unclear. Per the germline V gene, CDR1 is LGHDT and CDR2 is YNNKEL (reference sequence). The CDR3 totals 14 residues. The V and J ends lost 0 bases and 2 bases respectively, with 6 bases between them. The CDR3 DNA reads as TGTGCCAGCAGCCAAGACTATTACACAGATACGCAGTATTTT. It translates to CASSQDYYTDTQYF.

Ten or more counts support this clonotype. The genes are TRBV12-3 or TRBV12-4 and TRBJ2-6, with TRBD2 as a possible D gene (6 bases). V lost 5 bases, J lost 2 bases, and 7 bases lay in between. The CDR3 totals 14 residues. The CDR3 DNA reads as TGTGCCAGCAGTAGGGAGGCTGGGGCCAACGTCCTGACTTTC. It encodes CASSREAGANVLTF.

V gene TRBV27 combines with J gene TRBJ2-6; D unresolved. V lost 6 bases and J 0 bases, leaving 9 bases between the germline ends. CDR1 is MNHEY and CDR2 is SMNVEV in the germline V gene (reference sequence). The CDR3 contains 15 residues. CDR3 sequence: CASSPEVSGANVLTF. Here the CDR3 DNA reads TGTGCCAGCAGCCCGGAAGTCTCTGGGGCCAACGTCCTGACTTTC. Complete variable domain (other parts from reference TRBV27 and TRBJ2-6): EAQVTQNPRYLITVTGKKLTVTCSQNMNHEYMSWYRQDPGLGLRQIYYSMNVEVTDKGDVPEGYKVSRKEKRNFPLILESPSPNQTSLYFCASSPEVSGANVLTFGAGSRLTVL.

This clonotype showed up just a few times. The rearrangement uses TRBV20-1 and TRBJ2-3; 15 nucleotides line up with TRBD2. The V gene's germline CDR1 is DFQATT and CDR2 SNEGSKA (reference sequence). The CDR3 runs 17 residues. V dropped 3 bases and J dropped 4; count of bases not matched to a gene: 8. The DNA for the CDR3 is TGCAGTGCTAGTTTGGGACTAGCGGGAGGTATGGCAGATACGCAGTATTTT. Translation gives CSASLGLAGGMADTQYF.

The genes are TRBV20-1 and TRBJ1-2; the match to TRBD1 covers 8 bases. Germline CDR1 DFQATT, CDR2 SNEGSKA (reference sequence). The CDR3 runs 17 residues. Germline trimming cut 2 bases from V and 5 bases from J; bases unmatched to any gene: 16. The CDR3 protein is CSARHSAGQDTRYGYTF. In DNA form, the CDR3 reads TGCAGTGCTAGACACTCAGCGGGACAGGATACCCGATATGGCTACACCTTC.

The rearrangement joins TRBV4-1 to TRBJ2-1; a possible D gene is TRBD2 (6 bases). Germline V gene sequence: CDR1 MGHRA, CDR2 YSYEKL. V gave up 2 bases and J gave up 8 bases, with 16 bases separating them. The CDR3 is 15 residues long. The DNA for the CDR3 is TGCGCCAGCAGCCAACTGGGGCTAGCGCGCGATGAGCAGTTCTTC. This encodes CASSQLGLARDEQFF.

This clonotype was counted only a few times. V usage is TRBV20-1 and J usage is TRBJ2-4; 12 bases are shared with TRBD2. Trimming took 6 bases from V and 4 from J; bases not matched to a gene: 7. Germline CDR1 reads DFQATT; CDR2 reads SNEGSKA (reference sequence). The CDR3 has 15 residues. The DNA of the CDR3 is TGCAGTGCAAAGACTAGCGGGAGTTATAAAAACATTCAGTACTTC. This encodes CSAKTSGSYKNIQYF.

This clonotype has at least ten counts. The gene calls are TRBV7-2 and TRBJ1-2; 7 positions match TRBD1. The V gene's germline CDR1 is SGHTA and CDR2 FQGNSA. The CDR3 is 14 residues long. Trimming at V came to 5 bases and at J to 4 bases, leaving 7 bases not matched to a gene. As DNA, the CDR3 is TGTGCCAGCAGCAAGGGACAGTTAGGCTATGGCTACACCTTC. Translation: CASSKGQLGYGYTF. Together with reference TRBV7-2 and TRBJ1-2, the CDR3 gives the full variable domain: GAGVSQSPSNKVTEKGKDVELRCDPISGHTALYWYRQSLGQGLEFLIYFQGNSAPDKSGLPSDRFSAERTGGSVSTLTIQRTQQEDSAVYLCASSKGQLGYGYTFGSGTRLTVV.

This clonotype turned up a few times. The gene calls are TRBV2 and TRBJ2-7, with 7 nucleotides matching TRBD1. The germline gives CDR1 SNHLY, CDR2 FYNNEI. The V segment lost 6 bases and the J segment 0 bases; nucleotides outside the gene matches: 8. This CDR3 has 15 amino acids. CDR3 sequence: CASRDDRAASYEQYF. CDR3 nucleotides: TGTGCCAGCAGAGATGACAGGGCAGCCTCCTACGAGCAGTACTTC.

The table lists this clonotype with many counts. The gene calls are TRBV12-3 or TRBV12-4 and TRBJ2-7; either TRBD1 or TRBD2 may fit D (7 bases each). The CDR3 contains 13 residues. V was clipped by 5 bases and J by 4 bases, with 12 bases between them. The CDR3 DNA reads as TGTGCCAGCAGTCGCAGGGGGGGGTACGAGCAGTACTTC. Translation: CASSRRGGYEQYF.

The table lists this clonotype with a few counts. This chain joins TRBV10-3 and TRBJ1-1; 9 nucleotides line up with TRBD1. V lost 5 bases and J lost 1; bases outside the gene matches: 11. CDR3 size: 17 residues. Germline V lookup: CDR1 ENHRY, CDR2 SYGVKD. The CDR3 sequence is CAISPNTGQGKNTEAFF. The CDR3, as DNA: TGTGCCATCAGTCCAAACACGGGACAGGGTAAGAACACTGAAGCTTTCTTT.

This clonotype came up once. This sequence joins TRBV13 and TRBJ2-3; 7 nucleotides agree with TRBD1. The length of the CDR3 is 16 residues. CDR1 is PRHDT and CDR2 is FYEKMQ in the germline V gene (reference sequence). Trimming at V came to 4 bases and at J to 5 bases, leaving 12 bases not matched to a gene. The CDR3 loop is CASSSTGTAKIDTQYF. In DNA form, the CDR3 reads TGTGCCAGCAGCTCAACCGGGACAGCAAAAATAGATACGCAGTATTTT.

The chain combines TRBV6-6 with TRBJ2-1; TRBD1 agrees at 11 bases. The junction had 5 bases not matched to a gene; V was cut back by 0 bases and J by 7 bases. This CDR3 region has 16 residues. The V gene's germline CDR1 is MNHNY and CDR2 SVGAGI (reference sequence). CDR3 nucleotides: TGTGCCAGCAGTTACTCGCACCGGGACAGGGGGAATGAGCAGTTCTTC. Translating gives CASSYSHRDRGNEQFF.

CDR3 in amino acids: CSARASGGREQPQHF. CDR3 bases: TGCAGTGCTAGAGCGTCAGGGGGTAGGGAGCAGCCCCAGCATTTT. The chain is built from TRBV20-1 and TRBJ1-5, with TRBD1 matching 7 bases. Germline CDR1 and CDR2: DFQATT and SNEGSKA (reference sequence). This CDR3 contains 15 residues. The ends lost 1 base at V and 7 bases at J; junction bases unmatched: 10.

In its sample, this clonotype was seen many times. V usage is TRBV20-1 and J usage is TRBJ2-7; 10 positions agree with TRBD2. The germline gives CDR1 DFQATT, CDR2 SNEGSKA (reference sequence). This CDR3 has 13 residues. V shed 3 bases and J 7 bases; nucleotides not matched to a gene: 6. The CDR3: CSASMLAGEEQYF. CDR3 bases: TGCAGTGCTAGTATGCTAGCGGGAGAGGAGCAGTACTTC.

The chain is built from TRBV2 and TRBJ1-1; D not certain. The germline CDR1 and CDR2 sequences are SNHLY and FYNNEI. V lost 4 bases, J lost 1 base, and 10 bases lay in between. The CDR3 is made up of 14 amino acids. The CDR3 loop reads CASSAEDANTEAFF. In DNA form, the CDR3 reads TGTGCCAGCAGTGCGGAGGATGCGAACACTGAAGCTTTCTTT. Full variable domain (remainder filled in from reference TRBV2 and TRBJ1-1): EPEVTQTPSHQVTQMGQEVILRCVPISNHLYFYWYRQILGQKVEFLVSFYNNEISEKSEIFDDQFSVERPDGSNFTLKIRSTKLEDSAMYFCASSAEDANTEAFFGQGTRLTVV.

This chain uses TRBV9 with TRBJ1-2, with D uncertain. CDR1 and CDR2 (germline): SGDLS, YYNGEE. V lost 3 bases to trimming and J lost 10 bases, with 19 bases between them. CDR3 size: 14 residues. CDR3 bases: TGTGCCAGCAGCGGCGGGAGAGAGACAATGGACTACACCTTC. It specifies CASSGGRETMDYTF.